This TCR beta chain was profiled in a study of T cells in Graves' hyperthyroidism and ophthalmopathy (dated by TCRdb to between 2017 and 2020). Background for the entire study: Peripheral blood was collected at initial diagnosis, before any treatment. To identify TCR V-J signatures that set the groups apart, the researchers used a discovery cohort of 90 to 100 patients, made up of around 40 with Graves' ophthalmopathy and about 59 with stable Graves' hyperthyroidism. Prospective prediction of ophthalmopathy was tested in an independent validation cohort of approximately 19 hyperthyroidism patients and some 17 patients who later progressed to ophthalmopathy. For training and testing, the roughly 93 patients in the discovery cohort were randomly divided in a 7:3 ratio. In addition, the study compared T-cell repertoires in thyroid tissue and in blood from about six Graves' hyperthyroidism patients. Following sampling, methimazole starting at 30 mg daily was given to hyperthyroidism patients, and high-dose intravenous methylprednisolone was given to ophthalmopathy patients. TCR Vbeta CDR3 sequencing of 120 to 150 peripheral blood samples (under 45 ophthalmopathy, around 80 hyperthyroidism and approximately 17 progressor patients) is reported in the paper.

The TCR beta CDR3 regions were amplified from RNA transcripts. A first-round RT-PCR of the TCR CDR3 used the HTBI primer set with the Qiagen OneStep RT-PCR kit. Libraries were constructed in a second round of multiplex PCR, after which size selection and purification were performed. Sequencing of the libraries was done on an Illumina HiSeq2000 using paired-end 100 bp reads. The published analysis was carried out like this. SOAPnuke was used to process the raw data, removing reads that contained adapters or uncalled bases, had a mean Phred below 15, or lacked an exact match to the constant primer or identifier. COPE v1.2.5 was used to merge the high-quality paired reads, and each unique nucleotide sequence was defined as a clonotype. MiTCR v1.1 was used to align the clonotypes against IMGT TRBV, TRBD and TRBJ reference segments. The analysis was restricted to V-J combinations with a frequency above 0.0001, which together covered approximately 99% of the repertoires. The TCS score was defined as F50 (clonal expansion) divided by E x V (chaos), with BLOSUM62-based TCRdist calculated between CDR3 peptides within each V-J. Welch's t-statistics and random forest reduced just over 500 V-J features to 13, which were used in a naive Bayes classifier (R e1071). The public reads were quality trimmed at Q25 with fastp and then assembled into clones with MiXCR by TCRdb, keeping productive beta chains. Rows are combined by CDR3 protein, so each entry shows the most common genes and DNA. The V and J calls were not made by the authors but by TCRdb's processing. The sample has about 400,000 distinct CDR3 sequences on record, approximately 15% of them singletons. 4% to 6.5% of the sample is held by the ten biggest clonotypes.

General study outcomes and caveats: A model built on a 13 V-J signature distinguished ophthalmopathy from stable hyperthyroidism, reaching about 88% sensitivity and under 84% specificity in cross-validation and 80%/75% in testing. In validation, the model predicted progression to ophthalmopathy with approximately 71% sensitivity and around 72% specificity, a median of 6.5 months before onset. Most expanded thyroid clonotypes (frequency above 0.001) were also detected in blood, suggesting blood repertoires may reflect thyroid immune responses. Sample size was not statistically predetermined, and blinding of investigators to group allocation was not performed.

In the germline V gene, CDR1 corresponds to MNHNS and CDR2 to SASEGT. Relative to germline, V is missing 5 bases and J is missing 5 bases, with 5 bases of the junction outside any gene match. Reading from cysteine to phenylalanine, the CDR3 counts 14 amino acids. Only the CDR3 DNA is retained, 42 bases long and in frame from the first base. Stable Graves' hyperthyroidism was defined as the absence of progression to ophthalmopathy over 18 months of follow-up. Hyperthyroidism patients were aged 18 to 65 years and newly diagnosed, with disease duration of less than 2 months. The study excluded patients with uncontrolled infections, other autoimmune diseases, pregnancy or lactation. Diagnoses relied on clinical symptoms, serum thyroxine and TRAb, thyroid ultrasound and orbital computed tomography. Ficoll-Paque density gradient centrifugation was used to isolate PBMCs from 8.5 to 10 ml of fresh peripheral blood. Trizol reagent was used to extract total RNA, and RNA quality was then checked on an Agilent 2100 Bioanalyzer.

This clonotype was counted ten times or more. The specificity of this receptor is unknown. The input lacks base qualities; no much larger clone sits a single base away. This sequence uses TRBV6-1 and TRBJ2-7; TRBD2 fits 11 bases in the junction. The clonotype was recovered from a woman in her late teens or twenties with Graves' hyperthyroidism. The sequenced sample consisted of blood. The bases are TGTGCCAGCAGTTTTAGCGGGAGGGCTGACGAGCAGTACTTC. Its protein reads: CASSFSGRADEQYF.